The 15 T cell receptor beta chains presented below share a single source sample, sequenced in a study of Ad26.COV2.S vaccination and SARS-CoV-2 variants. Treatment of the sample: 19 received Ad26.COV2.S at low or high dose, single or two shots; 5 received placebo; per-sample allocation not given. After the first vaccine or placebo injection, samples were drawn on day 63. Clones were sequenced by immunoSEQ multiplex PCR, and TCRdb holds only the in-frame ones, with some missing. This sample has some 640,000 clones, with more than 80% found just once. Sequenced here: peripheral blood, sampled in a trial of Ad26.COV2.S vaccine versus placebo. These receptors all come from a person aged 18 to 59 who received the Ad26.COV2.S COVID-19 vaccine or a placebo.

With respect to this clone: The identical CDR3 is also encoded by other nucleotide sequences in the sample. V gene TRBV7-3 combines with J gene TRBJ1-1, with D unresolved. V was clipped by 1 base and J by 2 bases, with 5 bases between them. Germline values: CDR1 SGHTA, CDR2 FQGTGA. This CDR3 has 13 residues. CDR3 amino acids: CASSLIENTEAFF. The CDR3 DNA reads TGTGCCAGCAGCTTAATTGAAAACACTGAAGCTTTCTTT.

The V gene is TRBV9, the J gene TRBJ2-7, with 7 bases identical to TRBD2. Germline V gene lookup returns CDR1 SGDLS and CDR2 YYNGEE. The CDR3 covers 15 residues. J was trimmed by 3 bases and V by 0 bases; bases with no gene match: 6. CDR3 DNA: TGTGCCAGCAGCGTAGCGAGCGGGAACTTCTACGAGCAGTACTTC. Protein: CASSVASGNFYEQYF. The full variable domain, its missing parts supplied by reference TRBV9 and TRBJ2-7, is DSGVTQTPKHLITATGQRVTLRCSPRSGDLSVYWYQQSLDQGLQFLIQYYNGEERAKGNILERFSAQQFPDLHSELNLSSLELGDSALYFCASSVASGNFYEQYFGPGTRLTVT.

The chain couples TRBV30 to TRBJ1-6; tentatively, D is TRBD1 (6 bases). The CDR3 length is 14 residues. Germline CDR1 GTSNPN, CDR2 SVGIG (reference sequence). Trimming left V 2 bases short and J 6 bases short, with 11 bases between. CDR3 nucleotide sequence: TGTGCCTGGAGTCCGGGACAAAGTAATTCACCCCTCCACTTT. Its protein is CAWSPGQSNSPLHF. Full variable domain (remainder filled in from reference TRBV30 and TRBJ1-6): SQTIHQWPATLVQPVGSPLSLECTVEGTSNPNLYWYRQAAGRGLQLLFYSVGIGQISSEVPQNLSASRPQDRQFILSSKKLLLSDSGFYLCAWSPGQSNSPLHFGNGTRLTVT.

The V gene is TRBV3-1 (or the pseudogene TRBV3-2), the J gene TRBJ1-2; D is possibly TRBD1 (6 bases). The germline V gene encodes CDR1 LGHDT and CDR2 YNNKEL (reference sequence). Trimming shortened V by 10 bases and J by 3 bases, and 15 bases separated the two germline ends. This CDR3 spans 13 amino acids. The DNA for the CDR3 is TGTGCCACCCGAGGGGGGGGTGACTATGGCTACACCTTC. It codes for CATRGGGDYGYTF.

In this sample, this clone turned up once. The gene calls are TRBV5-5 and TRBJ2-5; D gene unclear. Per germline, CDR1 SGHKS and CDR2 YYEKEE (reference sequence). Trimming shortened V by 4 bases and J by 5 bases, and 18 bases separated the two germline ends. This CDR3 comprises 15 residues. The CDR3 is CASSPLGMTPETQYF. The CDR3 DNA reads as TGTGCCAGCAGCCCCCTGGGCATGACCCCCGAGACCCAGTACTTC.

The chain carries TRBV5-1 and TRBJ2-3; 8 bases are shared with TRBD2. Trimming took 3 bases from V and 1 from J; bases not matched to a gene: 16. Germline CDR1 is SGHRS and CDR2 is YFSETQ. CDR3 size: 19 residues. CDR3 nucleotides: TGCGCCAGCAGCTCGGGGAGCGGGAGTGATTGGGTGGGCACAGATACGCAGTATTTT. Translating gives CASSSGSGSDWVGTDTQYF.

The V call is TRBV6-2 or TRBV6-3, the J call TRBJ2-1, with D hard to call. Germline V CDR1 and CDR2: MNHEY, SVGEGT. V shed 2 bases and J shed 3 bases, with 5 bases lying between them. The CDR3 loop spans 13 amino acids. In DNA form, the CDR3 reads TGTGCCAGCAGTTACGACCGCTACAATGAGCAGTTCTTC. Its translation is CASSYDRYNEQFF.

The CDR3 sequence: CAFSVSGANVLTF. Written as DNA, the CDR3 is TGTGCCTTTTCTGTGTCTGGGGCCAACGTCCTGACTTTC. The chain employs TRBV5-4 and TRBJ2-6; D is uncertain. The CDR3 length is 13 residues. Germline CDR1 reads SGHNT; CDR2 reads YYREEE (reference sequence). V lost 10 bases and J lost 1, with 9 bases in between.

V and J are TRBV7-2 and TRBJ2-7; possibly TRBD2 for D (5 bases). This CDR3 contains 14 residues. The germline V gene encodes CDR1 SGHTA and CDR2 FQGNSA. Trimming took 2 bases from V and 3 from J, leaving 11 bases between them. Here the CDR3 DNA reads TGTGCCAGCAGCTTAATGGACGGAGGCTACGAGCAGTACTTC. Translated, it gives CASSLMDGGYEQYF.

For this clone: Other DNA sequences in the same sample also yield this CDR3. CDR3 nucleotide sequence: TGTGCCACCAGTGAGGGCACCAACTATGGCTACACCTTC. Translating gives CATSEGTNYGYTF. The chain recombines TRBV24-1 with TRBJ1-2; D is undetermined. The V and J ends lost 4 bases and 2 bases respectively, with 7 bases between them. CDR3 length: 13 residues. Germline assignment: CDR1 KGHDR and CDR2 SFDVKD.

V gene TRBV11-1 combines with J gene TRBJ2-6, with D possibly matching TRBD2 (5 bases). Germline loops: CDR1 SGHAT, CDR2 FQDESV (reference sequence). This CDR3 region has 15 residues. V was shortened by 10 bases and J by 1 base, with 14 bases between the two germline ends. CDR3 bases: TGTGCCACCTCCCCGACGGGGTCTGGGGCCAACGTCCTGACTTTC. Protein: CATSPTGSGANVLTF.

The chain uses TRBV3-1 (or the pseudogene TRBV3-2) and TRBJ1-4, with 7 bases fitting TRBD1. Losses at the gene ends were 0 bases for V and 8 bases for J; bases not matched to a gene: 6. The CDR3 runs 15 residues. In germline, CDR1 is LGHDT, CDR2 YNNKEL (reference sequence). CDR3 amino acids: CASSQEGGGREKLFF. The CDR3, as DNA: TGTGCCAGCAGCCAAGAAGGGGGCGGGAGGGAAAAACTGTTTTTT.

Here the CDR3 reads CASRPPGGTGELFF. CDR3 coding DNA: TGTGCCAGCAGACCCCCAGGGGGCACCGGGGAGCTGTTTTTT. The chain carries TRBV6-5 and TRBJ2-2, with 7 bases lining up with TRBD1. Germline V CDR1 and CDR2: MNHEY, SVGAGI. This CDR3 spans 14 amino acids. With 6 bases clipped from V and 4 bases from J, the junction kept 5 bases outside the gene matches.

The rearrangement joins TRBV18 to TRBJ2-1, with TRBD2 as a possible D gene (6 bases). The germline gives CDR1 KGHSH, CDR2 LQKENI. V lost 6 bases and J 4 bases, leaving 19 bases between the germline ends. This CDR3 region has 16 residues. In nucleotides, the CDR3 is TGTGCCAGCTCGGCGGGACTGGAGGTCCTATACAATGAGCAGTTCTTC. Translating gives CASSAGLEVLYNEQFF.

CDR3 DNA: TGTGCCAGCAGCGCCGGAGGGAAGGAGCAGTACTTC. Its protein product is CASSAGGKEQYF. This sequence joins TRBV7-9 and TRBJ2-7; TRBD2 is a possible D gene (6 bases). Germline lookup yields CDR1 SEHNR and CDR2 FQNEAQ (reference sequence). V was pared by 5 bases and J by 7 bases, with 12 bases between. This CDR3 is 12 amino acids long.